The 29 T cell receptor beta chains presented below share a single source sample, sequenced in a study of human CD8 memory T cell subsets. Libraries of TCR beta chains were produced by 5' RACE (UMI-labeled). TCRdb re-called the 5' RACE reads, yielding one record per CDR3 amino acid sequence without DNA. This listing includes 7,500 to 9,500 distinct CDR3 sequences. Sequencing used CD8+ T cells from PBMCs. These receptors were obtained from a human donor in good health.

The chain joins TRBV5-1 to TRBJ2-1; checking the TCRdb D call of TRBD1 is not possible without DNA. The CDR3 extends over 14 amino acids. The germline V gene encodes CDR1 SGHRS and CDR2 YFSETQ. CDR3 sequence reads: CASTPDREYNEQFF.

The chain uses TRBV19 and TRBJ2-1; the TRBD2 assignment by TCRdb is unverifiable without DNA. The CDR3 covers 18 residues. Germline CDR1 is LNHDA and CDR2 is SQIVND (reference sequence). The CDR3 sequence: CASSIDRTSGLSYNEQFF.

This clonotype is labeled medium-sized based on frequency. The chain links TRBV19 to TRBJ1-5; as DNA is missing, the TRBD1 call by TCRdb cannot be tested. Germline V gene lookup returns CDR1 LNHDA and CDR2 SQIVND (reference sequence). The CDR3 covers 14 residues. CDR3: CASSMWDKNQPQHF.

The V gene is TRBV7-2, the J gene TRBJ2-1; TCRdb gives TRBD2 as the D gene, but with no DNA this cannot be confirmed. This CDR3 is built from 15 residues. Germline lookup yields CDR1 SGHTA and CDR2 FQGNSA. This CDR3 reads CASSLLAGGTNEQFF.

This sequence joins TRBV29-1 and TRBJ2-3; with no DNA, the TCRdb D assignment of TRBD1 cannot be verified. Germline loops: CDR1 SQVTM, CDR2 ANQGSEA. The CDR3 spans 15 residues. CDR3 in amino acids: CSVDWGATSTDTQYF.

By frequency, this clonotype is large (0.1 to 1%). This sequence joins TRBV20-1 and TRBJ1-6. Germline values: CDR1 DFQATT, CDR2 SNEGSKA (reference sequence). The CDR3 runs 16 residues. The CDR3 protein is CSARDLQQGYTSPLHF.

This clonotype is medium-sized by frequency. The rearrangement joins TRBV4-2 to TRBJ2-5; TCRdb calls TRBD2, which cannot be checked without DNA. Germline CDR1 LGHNA, CDR2 YNFKEQ. The CDR3 sequence is 16 residues long. The CDR3 reads CASSQGASGVQETQYF.

The chain links TRBV28 to TRBJ2-5. The CDR3 extends over 14 amino acids. Germline V gene data show CDR1 as MDHEN and CDR2 as SYDVKM. The CDR3: CASSLRAFQETQYF.

This clonotype counts as medium-sized by frequency. The chain combines TRBV7-9 with TRBJ2-7. This CDR3 is built from 12 residues. Germline lookup yields CDR1 SEHNR and CDR2 FQNEAQ (reference sequence). CDR3: CASSSVDYEQYF.

The chain links TRBV12-3 or TRBV12-4 to TRBJ1-6; the TCRdb D gene call, TRBD1, has no DNA to confirm it. This CDR3 spans 15 amino acids. The CDR3 is CASARGDSYNSPLHF.

This chain joins TRBV5-1 and TRBJ2-3; TCRdb selects TRBD1, and the lack of DNA leaves this call unchecked. From germline, CDR1 is SGHRS and CDR2 YFSETQ. CDR3 length equals 13 residues. CDR3 protein: CASSFGGADTQYF. The whole variable domain, filled in from reference TRBV5-1 and TRBJ2-3, reads KAGVTQTPRYLIKTRGQQVTLSCSPISGHRSVSWYQQTPGQGLQFLFEYFSETQRNKGNFPGRFSGRQFSNSRSEMNVSTLELGDSALYLCASSFGGADTQYFGPGTRLTVL.

V gene TRBV20-1 combines with J gene TRBJ1-2; TCRdb calls TRBD1, which cannot be checked without DNA. The CDR3 loop spans 13 amino acids. Germline CDR1 is DFQATT and CDR2 is SNEGSKA (reference sequence). CDR3 sequence reads: CSAREGQGYGYTF.

The chain joins TRBV6-1 to TRBJ2-3; there is no DNA to check the TCRdb D call of TRBD1. The length of the CDR3 is 15 residues. The germline gives CDR1 MNHNS, CDR2 SASEGT. The CDR3 protein is CASSPEPGLADTQYF.

The genes are TRBV5-1 and TRBJ2-5; TCRdb reports TRBD1, a call that lacks DNA to check it against. CDR3 size: 14 residues. Germline CDR1 SGHRS, CDR2 YFSETQ. The CDR3 sequence: CASSLTSTGETQYF.

Judged by frequency, this clonotype is medium-sized. The chain has TRBV4-1 and TRBJ1-5. The CDR3 has 13 residues. CDR1 MGHRA and CDR2 YSYEKL come from the germline V gene. The CDR3 sequence is CASSQGYDQPQHF.

The rearrangement links TRBV15 to TRBJ2-4; TCRdb reports TRBD1, a call that lacks DNA to check it against. CDR1 and CDR2 from the germline V gene are LNHNV and YYDKDF (reference sequence). This CDR3 has 15 amino acids. This chain's CDR3 is CATSRDGSVFGTDYF.

The chain carries TRBV18 and TRBJ2-2; the TCRdb call, TRBD2, lacks DNA for checking. CDR1 and CDR2 from the germline V gene are KGHSH and LQKENI. This CDR3 region has 16 residues. The CDR3: CASSNKRITNTGELFF.

CDR3 loop: CASTLAGEGAYNEQFF. The V call is TRBV7-9, the J call TRBJ2-1; lacking DNA, the TRBD2 call made by TCRdb goes unchecked. Germline CDR1 is SEHNR and CDR2 is FQNEAQ (reference sequence). The CDR3 has 16 amino acids.

The V and J genes are TRBV7-9 and TRBJ2-1; TCRdb designates TRBD1, a call that cannot be tested without DNA. The CDR3 is 16 amino acids. The germline CDR1 and CDR2 sequences are SEHNR and FQNEAQ (reference sequence). The CDR3 loop reads CASSLPPGPVVNEQFF.

According to its frequency, this clonotype is medium-sized. The chain links TRBV30 to TRBJ1-2; the TRBD1 assignment by TCRdb is unverifiable without DNA. CDR1 is GTSNPN and CDR2 is SVGIG in the germline V gene (reference sequence). The CDR3 contains 15 residues. CDR3 sequence reads: CAWSISDRGLYGYTF.

This clonotype is medium-sized by frequency. The gene calls are TRBV4-1 and TRBJ1-1. The CDR3 is 13 amino acids. CDR1 MGHRA and CDR2 YSYEKL come from the germline V gene. CDR3 region: CASSAPMNTEAFF.

V and J are TRBV5-1 and TRBJ2-2. From germline, CDR1 is SGHRS and CDR2 YFSETQ. The CDR3 is 14 amino acids. The CDR3 reads CASSLRQYTGELFF.

Judged by frequency, this clonotype is medium-sized. This chain connects TRBV29-1 to TRBJ2-7; lacking DNA, the TRBD2 call made by TCRdb goes unchecked. This CDR3 region has 17 residues. Per germline, CDR1 SQVTM and CDR2 ANQGSEA. Here the CDR3 reads CSVEGPSVAGGSYEQYF.

This chain connects TRBV21-1 to TRBJ2-1; TCRdb outputs TRBD2, but without DNA this stays unchecked. TRBV21-1 is flagged as a pseudogene. CDR3 length equals 14 residues. The CDR3 loop is CANGEVAGVVEQFF.

This chain uses TRBV9 with TRBJ2-3; TCRdb's D call of TRBD2 is untestable without DNA. Per germline, CDR1 SGDLS and CDR2 YYNGEE. The CDR3 covers 13 residues. The CDR3: CASTEGDTDTQYF.

This clonotype shows up as medium-sized by frequency. The chain recombines TRBV7-9 with TRBJ1-2; TCRdb proposes TRBD1, but this gene call is untestable without DNA. Looked up from germline, CDR1 is SEHNR and CDR2 is FQNEAQ (reference sequence). The CDR3 contains 11 residues. The CDR3 loop is CASSTPDGYTF.

The chain's CDR3 is CASSSYRTPNTGELFF. The V and J genes are TRBV28 and TRBJ2-2; TCRdb proposes TRBD1, but this gene call is untestable without DNA. The CDR3 is made up of 16 amino acids. Germline CDR1 is MDHEN and CDR2 is SYDVKM.

V is TRBV28 and J is TRBJ1-5; the TRBD1 assignment by TCRdb is unverifiable without DNA. The CDR3 runs 15 residues. Germline loops: CDR1 MDHEN, CDR2 SYDVKM. The CDR3 reads CASSFGGQRSQPQHF.

J is TRBJ2-5 and V is TRBV28; without DNA, the TCRdb call of TRBD1 cannot be checked. The germline V gene encodes CDR1 MDHEN and CDR2 SYDVKM. This CDR3 is built from 16 residues. The CDR3: CASSLFGSGQSETQYF. The whole variable domain, filled in from reference TRBV28 and TRBJ2-5, reads DVKVTQSSRYLVKRTGEKVFLECVQDMDHENMFWYRQDPGLGLRLIYFSYDVKMKEKGDIPEGYSVSREKKERFSLILESASTNQTSMYLCASSLFGSGQSETQYFGPGTRLLVL.